The 13 T cell receptor beta chains listed next were all sequenced from one sample in a study of blood T cell repertoires in COVID-19. Clones were read by immunoSEQ multiplex PCR, and TCRdb kept only the in-frame ones, dropping some. The sample consists of roughly 180,000 clones, 85% of them appearing once. Sequencing was done on a sample of peripheral blood. The receptor source for this set is a woman aged 60-75 years with acute or convalescent COVID-19.

The gene calls are TRBV19 and TRBJ2-1; TRBD2 matches at 10 bases. The CDR3 is made up of 17 amino acids. CDR1 and CDR2 from the germline V gene are LNHDA and SQIVND (reference sequence). The V and J ends lost 6 bases and 1 base, in that order; junction bases with no gene match: 9. CDR3 residues: CASRGTSVPSSYNEQFF. The CDR3 bases are TGTGCCAGTAGAGGGACTAGCGTGCCTTCGTCCTACAATGAGCAGTTCTTC.

CDR3 coding DNA: TGCGCCAGCAGCCAAGAGTCCCGGGGTTCCGCTGAAGCTTTCTTT. Protein: CASSQESRGSAEAFF. The chain links TRBV4-1 to TRBJ1-1; no definite D call. Deletions cut 0 bases from V and 6 bases from J, with 14 bases between. Germline V gives CDR1 MGHRA, CDR2 YSYEKL. The CDR3 length is 15 residues.

The rearrangement links TRBV5-1 to TRBJ2-1, with D possibly TRBD2 on 5 matching bases. CDR1 is SGHRS and CDR2 is YFSETQ in the germline V gene. Trimming shortened V by 0 bases and J by 9 bases, and 10 bases separated the two germline ends. The CDR3 extends over 13 amino acids. The CDR3 DNA is TGCGCCAGCAGCTTGGAGACTATCTCTGAGCAGTTCTTC. This sequence encodes CASSLETISEQFF.

The CDR3 DNA reads TGTGCCAGCAAACCCGCGGGAGGCACCTACGAGCAGTACGTC. This encodes CASKPAGGTYEQYV. The chain links TRBV5-8 to TRBJ2-7; 8 bases are a match to TRBD2. The V segment lost 6 bases and the J segment 2 bases; nucleotides outside the gene matches: 7. From germline, CDR1 is SGHTS and CDR2 YDEGEE. CDR3 length: 14 residues.

This clone was found a few times. The V and J genes are TRBV19 and TRBJ1-5; D perhaps matches TRBD1 (6 bases). Germline V gene sequence: CDR1 LNHDA, CDR2 SQIVND (reference sequence). CDR3 size: 16 residues. V lost 4 bases, J lost 5 bases, and 18 bases lay in between. Here the CDR3 reads CASSSRGSTGYQPQHF. CDR3 in DNA: TGTGCCAGTAGTAGCAGGGGCTCGACCGGGTATCAGCCCCAGCATTTT.

The V gene is TRBV10-3, the J gene TRBJ1-3; TRBD1 matches at 8 bases. The CDR3 runs 14 residues. The germline CDR1 and CDR2 sequences are ENHRY and SYGVKD. V trimming: 6 bases; J trimming: 2 bases; junction bases outside the gene matches: 3. The CDR3 DNA sequence: TGTGCCATCAGCGAGACAGGGGCTGGAAACACCATATATTTT. It translates to CAISETGAGNTIYF.

The chain couples TRBV27 to TRBJ2-1, with D perhaps TRBD2 (5 bases). The CDR3 sequence is 16 residues long. Trimming took off 6 bases at V and 0 bases at J, with 15 bases between the two ends. The germline gives CDR1 MNHEY, CDR2 SMNVEV (reference sequence). CDR3 amino acids: CASRGSGTNSYNEQFF. In nucleotides, the CDR3 is TGTGCCAGCAGGGGGTCGGGAACCAACTCCTACAATGAGCAGTTCTTC.

The chain links TRBV6-5 to TRBJ1-2; 9 bases align to TRBD1. Germline CDR1 is MNHEY and CDR2 is SVGAGI. J lost 2 bases, V lost 7 bases, and 5 bases had no gene match. This CDR3 region has 14 residues. Written as DNA, the CDR3 is TGTGCCAGCAATCCTACAGGGGGCAACTATGGCTACACCTTC. Its translation is CASNPTGGNYGYTF.

The J gene is TRBJ1-1, the V gene TRBV28; 7 bases match TRBD1. The germline CDR1 and CDR2 sequences are MDHEN and SYDVKM. CDR3 length: 15 residues. The junction had 6 bases not matched to a gene; V was cut back by 1 base and J by 4 bases. CDR3 in DNA: TGTGCCAGCAGTTTATACGCAGGGGGAGGCACTGAAGCTTTCTTT. Residues: CASSLYAGGGTEAFF. The full variable domain, its missing parts supplied by reference TRBV28 and TRBJ1-1, is DVKVTQSSRYLVKRTGEKVFLECVQDMDHENMFWYRQDPGLGLRLIYFSYDVKMKEKGDIPEGYSVSREKKERFSLILESASTNQTSMYLCASSLYAGGGTEAFFGQGTRLTVV.

The chain recombines TRBV6-2 or TRBV6-3 with TRBJ1-1; 8 positions agree with TRBD1. Germline CDR1 and CDR2: MNHEY and SVGEGT. This CDR3 contains 14 residues. The V segment lost 7 bases and the J segment 10 bases; nucleotides outside the gene matches: 14. The CDR3 DNA is TGTGCCAGCACCCCGCGCCAGCAGGGGGCGGGAGCTTTCTTT. Translated, it gives CASTPRQQGAGAFF.

This clone was found a few times. This chain connects TRBV5-8 to TRBJ2-7; D is ambiguous. Trimming removed 1 base from V and 2 bases from J, with 4 bases in between. There are 12 residues in the CDR3. Per germline, CDR1 SGHTS and CDR2 YDEGEE. CDR3 sequence reads: CASSLPAYEQYV. In DNA form, the CDR3 reads TGTGCCAGCAGCTTGCCCGCCTACGAGCAGTACGTC.

This clone was counted a single time. The chain carries TRBV29-1 and TRBJ1-3, with 9 bases that match TRBD1. Looked up from germline, CDR1 is SQVTM and CDR2 is ANQGSEA. This CDR3 has 13 residues. The V segment lost 6 bases and the J segment 4 bases; nucleotides outside the gene matches: 4. CDR3 DNA: TGCAGCGTGGGACAGGGCGTCGGAAACACCATATATTTT. This gives the protein CSVGQGVGNTIYF. Variable domain in full (rest from reference TRBV29-1 and TRBJ1-3): SAVISQKPSRDICQRGTSLTIQCQVDSQVTMMFWYRQQPGQSLTLIATANQGSEATYESGFVIDKFPISRPNLTFSTLTVSNMSPEDSSIYLCSVGQGVGNTIYFGEGSWLTVV.

The chain employs TRBV25-1 and TRBJ2-2; TRBD2 matches 7 bases. The ends lost 3 bases at V and 4 bases at J; junction bases unmatched: 8. Germline V lookup: CDR1 MGHDK, CDR2 SYGVNS. The CDR3 sequence is 16 residues long. The CDR3 here is CASSDGAGASTGELFF. CDR3 DNA sequence: TGTGCCAGCAGTGATGGGGCGGGAGCATCCACCGGGGAGCTGTTTTTT.